This T cell receptor beta chain was documented in a study of metastatic and nonmetastatic thyroid tumors. The overall study: Repertoires from blood and tumor or nodule tissue of malignant and benign thyroid patients were compared.

Germline V gene data show CDR1 as LGHNA and CDR2 as YNFKEQ. This CDR3 comprises 16 residues. Trimming left V 3 bases short and J 4 bases short, with 15 bases between. This clone occurred many times. The antigen is undetermined. Study-level findings and limits: It was reported that TCR beta diversity was significantly higher in malignant thyroid tumors than benign nodules, in blood and tumor.

In the original analysis: What underpinned the distant-metastasis classifier for papillary thyroid cancer was the set of CDR3 differences across clinicopathological groups. TCRdb redid the clone calls on the PCR reads using MiXCR. TCRdb, not the original authors, processed these V and J calls. Here the sample spans 13,000 to 15,000 clones, about 29% being singletons. All patients were untreated before thyroid surgery. The sample was tumor tissue. The V call is TRBV4-2, the J call TRBJ2-2; possible D gene TRBD2, 6 bases. This receptor was identified in a male donor with papillary thyroid cancer or a benign thyroid nodule (not recorded which). Some clones in this sample may be carry-over from other donors' samples. The CDR3 DNA follows: TGTGCCAGCAGCCAGGCCATAGCGGCGCCCACCGGGGAGCTGTTTTTT. Its protein is CASSQAIAAPTGELFF.